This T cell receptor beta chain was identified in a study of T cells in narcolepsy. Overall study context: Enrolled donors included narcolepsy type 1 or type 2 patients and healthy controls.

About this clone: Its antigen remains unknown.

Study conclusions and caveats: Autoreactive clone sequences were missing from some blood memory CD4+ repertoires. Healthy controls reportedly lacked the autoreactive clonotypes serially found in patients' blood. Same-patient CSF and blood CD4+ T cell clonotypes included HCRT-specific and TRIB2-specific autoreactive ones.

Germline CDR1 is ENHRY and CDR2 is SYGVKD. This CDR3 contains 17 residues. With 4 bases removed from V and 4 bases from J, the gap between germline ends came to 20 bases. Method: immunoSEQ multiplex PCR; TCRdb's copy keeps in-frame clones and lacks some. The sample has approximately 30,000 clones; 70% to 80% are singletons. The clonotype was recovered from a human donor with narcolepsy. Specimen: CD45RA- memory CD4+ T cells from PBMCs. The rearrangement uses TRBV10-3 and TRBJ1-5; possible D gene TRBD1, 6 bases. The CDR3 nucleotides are TGTGCCATCAGTGTCGACAGGTTCGAAGGGTCTAATCAGCCCCAGCATTTT. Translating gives CAISVDRFEGSNQPQHF.